The 19 T cell receptor beta chains below all came from one sample that was sequenced in a study of T-cell memory formation after mild COVID-19. TCRdb redid the calling of the 5' RACE reads with MiXCR, one entry per CDR3 protein. Of roughly 350,000 distinct CDR3 sequences in the sample, roughly 15% were seen once. Sequenced material: PBMCs or a T cell subset sorted from them (not recorded which). The source is a man younger than 35 who had mild COVID-19 (a few samples of this study predate the infection). Cell type and time point are not known.

The V call is TRBV10-3, the J call TRBJ1-2; TRBD1 is a possible D gene (6 bases). V shed 7 bases and J shed 5 bases, with 17 bases lying between them. The CDR3 runs 14 residues. The germline gives CDR1 ENHRY, CDR2 SYGVKD. Here the CDR3 DNA reads TGTGCCATCATCGACCCCGCCAGGGGATATGGCTACACCTTC. This codes for CAIIDPARGYGYTF.

A few counts support this clonotype. This chain uses TRBV18 with TRBJ1-5; maybe TRBD1 (6 bases). The CDR3 is 15 amino acids. V lost 6 bases and J 7 bases, leaving 19 bases between the germline ends. CDR1 KGHSH and CDR2 LQKENI come from the germline V gene. For the CDR3, the DNA is TGTGCCAGCTCCCTCCCCAGCGGGGGGACACAGCCCCAGCATTTT. This codes for CASSLPSGGTQPQHF.

This clonotype was counted only a few times. The chain links TRBV10-3 to TRBJ2-7; D unresolved. From germline, CDR1 is ENHRY and CDR2 SYGVKD. The CDR3 sequence is 12 residues long. Trimming took 6 bases from V and 2 from J, leaving 8 bases between them. This CDR3 is CAIRGPTYEQYF. For the CDR3, the DNA is TGTGCCATCAGGGGCCCAACCTACGAGCAGTACTTC.

This clonotype was seen only a few times. The chain uses TRBV4-1 and TRBJ2-3; D is perhaps TRBD2 (5 bases). This CDR3 has 15 amino acids. Trimming cost V 1 base and J 1 base, with 9 bases left between them. Germline V gene sequence: CDR1 MGHRA, CDR2 YSYEKL. The CDR3 reads CASSQVVGGTDTQYF. DNA for the CDR3: TGCGCCAGCAGCCAAGTGGTCGGGGGCACAGATACGCAGTATTTT.

This clonotype was seen a handful of times. This chain links TRBV5-5 with TRBJ2-6; unclear D gene. The V gene lost 4 bases and the J gene lost 4 bases, with 6 bases spanning the gap. The CDR3 consists of 13 residues. The germline V gene has CDR1 SGHKS and CDR2 YYEKEE (reference sequence). The CDR3: CASSVYGANVLTF. In DNA, the CDR3 is TGTGCCAGCAGCGTTTACGGGGCCAACGTCCTGACTTTC. Full variable domain (remainder filled in from reference TRBV5-5 and TRBJ2-6): DAGVTQSPTHLIKTRGQQVTLRCSPISGHKSVSWYQQVLGQGPQFIFQYYEKEERGRGNFPDRFSARQFPNYSSELNVNALLLGDSALYLCASSVYGANVLTFGAGSRLTVL.

V usage is TRBV10-3 and J usage is TRBJ2-5; a weak D match, TRBD2 (7 bases). Between the trimmed V and J ends, which lost 4 bases and 4 bases, there was a span of 22 bases. CDR1 is ENHRY and CDR2 is SYGVKD in the germline V gene. This CDR3 has 17 amino acids. The CDR3 is CAISAKGGGGARETQYF. The CDR3 DNA is TGTGCCATCAGTGCAAAAGGGGGTGGGGGGGCGAGAGAGACCCAGTACTTC.

At least ten counts were recorded for this clonotype. The chain links TRBV29-1 to TRBJ1-6, with 9 bases that match TRBD1. Losses at the gene ends were 4 bases for V and 7 bases for J; bases not matched to a gene: 2. This CDR3 region has 13 residues. Germline assignment: CDR1 SQVTM and CDR2 ANQGSEA. In DNA form, the CDR3 reads TGCAGCGTTGCGGGGACAGGGAATTCACCCCTCCACTTT. It encodes CSVAGTGNSPLHF.

At least ten counts were recorded for this clonotype. This chain links TRBV12-3 or TRBV12-4 with TRBJ1-6; D remains unclear. CDR3 size: 12 residues. V was trimmed by 5 bases and J by 11 bases, leaving 10 bases between them. The CDR3 is CASSPPFTPLHF. CDR3 sequence (DNA): TGTGCCAGCAGTCCCCCTTTTACACCCCTCCACTTT.

This clonotype has more than one count but fewer than ten. The chain has TRBV5-1 and TRBJ2-3; 8 bases line up with TRBD1. Losses at the gene ends were 1 base for V and 6 bases for J; bases not matched to a gene: 4. Per the germline V gene, CDR1 is SGHRS and CDR2 is YFSETQ. The CDR3 totals 14 residues. The CDR3 sequence is CASSLPDRADTQYF. The CDR3 DNA reads as TGCGCCAGCAGCTTGCCGGACAGGGCGGATACGCAGTATTTT.

This clonotype was counted many times. The chain joins TRBV4-3 to TRBJ2-7; 9 nucleotides agree with TRBD2. Per the germline V gene, CDR1 is LGHNA and CDR2 is YSLEER. The V gene end was trimmed by 4 bases and the J gene end by 3 bases; junction bases not matched to a gene: 4. This CDR3 contains 14 residues. The CDR3 DNA follows: TGCGCCAGCAGCCCGGGCGGGGGGGACTACGAGCAGTACTTC. This sequence encodes CASSPGGGDYEQYF.

This clonotype appeared a few times. The rearrangement uses TRBV28 and TRBJ2-3, with D uncertain. The CDR3 length is 17 residues. V was shortened by 5 bases and J by 3 bases, with 21 bases between the two germline ends. The germline CDR1 and CDR2 sequences are MDHEN and SYDVKM. This chain's CDR3 is CASSTLTVNLGTDTQYF. The CDR3 coding sequence is TGTGCCAGCAGTACCCTAACGGTGAACCTCGGGACAGATACGCAGTATTTT.

The chain has TRBV7-3 and TRBJ2-2; possible D gene TRBD2, 7 bases. This CDR3 contains 14 residues. The V and J ends lost 8 bases and 3 bases respectively, with 13 bases between them. Germline V gene data show CDR1 as SGHTA and CDR2 as FQGTGA. The CDR3 is CASRGGGDTGELFF. The CDR3 DNA is TGTGCCAGCCGCGGGGGCGGGGACACCGGGGAGCTGTTTTTT.

The table lists this clonotype with a few counts. This chain connects TRBV7-9 to TRBJ1-5; 7 bases agree with TRBD1. This CDR3 is 14 amino acids long. CDR1 is SEHNR, CDR2 FQNEAQ, per germline (reference sequence). V lost 5 bases to trimming and J lost 9 bases; unmatched junction nucleotides: 10. The CDR3 nucleotides read TGTGCCAGCAGCACGGACAGGTCCCTCCGGCCCCAGCATTTT. Its translation is CASSTDRSLRPQHF.

This clonotype was detected many times. In nucleotides, the CDR3 is TGCGCCAGCAGCTGTCGGGACAGGGGGATCTACGAGCAGTACGTC. It codes for CASSCRDRGIYEQYV. The V gene is TRBV5-1, the J gene TRBJ2-7; 11 nucleotides agree with TRBD1. The CDR3 has 15 amino acids. The V gene's germline CDR1 is SGHRS and CDR2 YFSETQ. V lost 3 bases to trimming and J lost 3 bases; unmatched junction nucleotides: 5.

The gene calls are TRBV7-3 and TRBJ1-1; no clear D. Per germline, CDR1 SGHTA and CDR2 FQGTGA. The CDR3 has 13 amino acids. V shed 1 base and J shed 3 bases, with 6 bases lying between them. Here the CDR3 DNA reads TGTGCCAGCAGCTTAATACGGGACACTGAAGCTTTCTTT. Amino acid sequence: CASSLIRDTEAFF.

The rearrangement uses TRBV7-2 and TRBJ1-2, with D possibly being TRBD1 (6 bases). V was pared by 5 bases and J by 8 bases, with 18 bases between. The germline V gene has CDR1 SGHTA and CDR2 FQGNSA. CDR3 length: 14 residues. Here the CDR3 DNA reads TGTGCCAGCAGCCAAACGCCAGGGGCGCGGGGCTACACCTTC. Translation gives CASSQTPGARGYTF.

This clonotype has a count of ten or more. The chain recombines TRBV5-1 with TRBJ2-3; 15 nucleotides match TRBD2. The CDR3 is 16 amino acids. CDR1 and CDR2 from the germline V gene are SGHRS and YFSETQ. The V and J ends lost 2 bases and 6 bases, in that order; junction bases with no gene match: 4. The CDR3, as DNA: TGCGCCAGCAGCTTCGGGACTAGCGGGGGGACTGATACGCAGTATTTT. Translated, it gives CASSFGTSGGTDTQYF.

The V gene is TRBV6-5, the J gene TRBJ1-2; D unclear. Between the trimmed V and J ends, which lost 6 bases and 5 bases, there was a span of 16 bases. The CDR3 length is 14 residues. Germline assignment: CDR1 MNHEY and CDR2 SVGAGI. The CDR3 loop is CASSPGQRYYGYTF. In DNA, the CDR3 is TGTGCCAGCAGCCCCGGGCAGCGTTATTATGGCTACACCTTC.

The sample holds a few counts of this clonotype. The chain is built from TRBV12-3 or TRBV12-4 and TRBJ1-1, with D tentatively TRBD1 (5 bases). V was cut by 6 bases and J by 5 bases, with 10 bases left in between. This CDR3 is 12 amino acids long. The CDR3 region is CASRPRDTEAFF. In DNA, the CDR3 is TGTGCCAGCAGGCCCAGGGATACTGAAGCTTTCTTT.